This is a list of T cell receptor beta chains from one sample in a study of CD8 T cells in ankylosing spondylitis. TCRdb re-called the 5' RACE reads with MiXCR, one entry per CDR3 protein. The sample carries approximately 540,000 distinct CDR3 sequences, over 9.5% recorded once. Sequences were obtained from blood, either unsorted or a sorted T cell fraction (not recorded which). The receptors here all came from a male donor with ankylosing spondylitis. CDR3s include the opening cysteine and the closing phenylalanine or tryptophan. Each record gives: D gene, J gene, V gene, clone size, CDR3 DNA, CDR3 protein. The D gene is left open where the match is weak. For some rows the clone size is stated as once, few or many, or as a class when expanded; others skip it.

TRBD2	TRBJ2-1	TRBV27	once	TGTGCCAGCAGTTCGGGACTAGCGGGAGGTGGGCTCTACAATGAGCAGTTCTTC	CASSSGLAGGGLYNEQFF
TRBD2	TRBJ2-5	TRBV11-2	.	TGTGCCAGCAGCTCTTTTAGCGGGAGCGGCTTCCACGAGACCCAGTACTTC	CASSSFSGSGFHETQYF
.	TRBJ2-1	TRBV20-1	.	TGCAGTGCTAGACTAAGGGACCGACGTTACAATGAGCAGTTCTTC	CSARLRDRRYNEQFF
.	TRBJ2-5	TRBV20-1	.	TGCAGTGCCCAGGTGGGTTCCGGAGAGACCCAGTACTTC	CSAQVGSGETQYF
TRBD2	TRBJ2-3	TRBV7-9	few	TGTGCCAGCAGCTTAGGATCGTGGGAGGGCCGCACAGATACGCAGTATTTT	CASSLGSWEGRTDTQYF
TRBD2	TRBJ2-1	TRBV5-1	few	TGCGCCAGCAGCCTTAGACTAGCGGGAGGGTCCAGCTCCTACAATGAGCAGTTCTTC	CASSLRLAGGSSSYNEQFF
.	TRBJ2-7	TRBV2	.	TGTGCCAGTACCGCGGGACAAGCCCCCTACGAGCAGTACTTC	CASTAGQAPYEQYF
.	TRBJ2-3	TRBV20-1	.	TGCAGTGCTACGGACCGGGGTGGCACAGATACGCAGTATTTT	CSATDRGGTDTQYF
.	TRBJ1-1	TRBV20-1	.	TGCAGGATGCCCTCCCGGGGCCACACTGAAGCTTTCTTT	CRMPSRGHTEAFF
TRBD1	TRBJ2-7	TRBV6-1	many	TGTGCCAGCAGTGTCCGGGACAGATCCTACGAGCAGTACTTC	CASSVRDRSYEQYF
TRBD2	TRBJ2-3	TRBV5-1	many	TGCGCCAGTACAGCGGGAGGGTTGAGAGATACGCAGTATTTT	CASTAGGLRDTQYF
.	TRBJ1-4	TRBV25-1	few	TGTGCCAGCAGTGAATGGGGGATCGACGAGGGGCCCTTTGAAAAACTGTTTTTT	CASSEWGIDEGPFEKLFF
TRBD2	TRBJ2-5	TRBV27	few	TGTGCCAAACTCATCGGGACACCCAGAGGGACTAGCGCCGAAGAGACCCAGTACTTC	CAKLIGTPRGTSAEETQYF
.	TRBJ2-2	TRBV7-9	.	TGTGCCAGCAGCAGGGGAAGGGTCACCGGGGAGCTGTTTTTT	CASSRGRVTGELFF
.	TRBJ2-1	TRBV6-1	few	TGTGCCAGCAGTGAACAGTCCTACAATGAGCAGTTCTTC	CASSEQSYNEQFF
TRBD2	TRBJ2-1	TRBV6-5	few	TGTGCCAGCAGTTATGGGGCTAGCGGGACGGGAAATGAGCAGTTCTTC	CASSYGASGTGNEQFF
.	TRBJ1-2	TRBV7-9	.	TGTGCCAGCAGCTTAGAAGAGGGTTATGGCTACACCTTC	CASSLEEGYGYTF
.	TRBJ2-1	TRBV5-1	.	TGCGCCAGCAGCGCTTACCGGGACTCACGGGGCAATGAGCAGTTCTTC	CASSAYRDSRGNEQFF
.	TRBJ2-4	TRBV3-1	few	TGTGCCAGCAGCCAATTAACCTTAGCCAAAAACATTCAGTACTTC	CASSQLTLAKNIQYF
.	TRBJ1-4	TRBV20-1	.	TGCAGTGCTAGAGATCAGTGGAAGGACAGTGTAGGTGAAAAACTGTTTTTT	CSARDQWKDSVGEKLFF
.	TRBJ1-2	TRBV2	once	TGTGCCAGCAGTCCCGACAGAGCCACTTATGGCTACACCTTC	CASSPDRATYGYTF
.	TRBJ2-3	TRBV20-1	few	TGCAGTGCTAGACGCGGAGATACGCAGTATTTT	CSARRGDTQYF